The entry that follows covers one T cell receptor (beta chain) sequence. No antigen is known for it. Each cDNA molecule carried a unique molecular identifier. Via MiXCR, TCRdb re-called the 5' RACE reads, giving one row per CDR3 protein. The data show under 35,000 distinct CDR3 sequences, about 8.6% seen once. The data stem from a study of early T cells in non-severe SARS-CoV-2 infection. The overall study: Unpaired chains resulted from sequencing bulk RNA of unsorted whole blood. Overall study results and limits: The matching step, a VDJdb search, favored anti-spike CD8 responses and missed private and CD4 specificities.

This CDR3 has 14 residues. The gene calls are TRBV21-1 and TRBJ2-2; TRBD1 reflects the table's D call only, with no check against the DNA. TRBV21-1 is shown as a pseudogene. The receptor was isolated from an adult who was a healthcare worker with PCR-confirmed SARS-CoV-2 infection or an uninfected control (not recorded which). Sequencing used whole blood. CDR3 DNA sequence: TGTGCCAGCAGCAAGGGCGTAGGACCCGGGGAGCTGTTTTTT. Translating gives CASSKGVGPGELFF.